The clone carrying this T cell receptor (beta chain) occurred once. Its target is not known. The entry originates in a study of vaccination effects on CD4 cells after COVID-19. Study in general: Sequencing was preceded by expansion of antigen-specific CD4+ T cells with viral peptide pools in the ViraFEST assay.

Method: immunoSEQ multiplex PCR; TCRdb's copy keeps in-frame clones and lacks some. The data show tens of thousands of clones, about 70% seen once. Trimming removed 0 bases at V and 10 bases at J, with 9 bases between. The CDR3 covers 12 residues. Germline CDR1 and CDR2: LNHNV and YYDKDF (reference sequence). Isolation of CD4+ T cells took place after around 10 days of culture. Half-medium exchanges with IL-2 medium took place on days 3 and 7. This specimen consisted of CD4+ T cells from PBMCs cultured without peptide, obtained before COVID-19 vaccination. The V call is TRBV15, the J call TRBJ1-1; a weak D match, TRBD1 (5 bases). The TCR sequence derives from a human donor who received a COVID-19 vaccine. This CDR3 reads CATSRDQGSAFF. The CDR3 nucleotides read TGTGCCACCAGCAGAGATCAGGGATCAGCTTTCTTT.